The 28 T cell receptor beta chains given below trace back to one sample, sequenced in a study of T-cell reconstitution after alpha-beta-depleted transplantation in children. TCRbeta library preparation incorporated unique molecular identifiers. TCRdb fed the PCR reads into MiXCR, producing one record per CDR3 protein. This sample carries approximately 430,000 distinct CDR3 sequences, 15% to 20% of them seen once, and the ten largest clones take 25% to 35%. The source was PBMCs, mostly from graft donor cells, collected 360 days after TCRalphabeta/CD19-depleted stem cell transplant. The receptors were sampled from a boy less than two years old who had a stem cell transplant for Wiskott-Aldrich syndrome, so the T cells may come from the graft donor.

A few counts support this clonotype. This chain joins TRBV12-3 or TRBV12-4 and TRBJ2-2; D unclear. CDR3 length equals 17 residues. V was cut by 0 bases and J by 0 bases, with 11 bases left in between. The CDR3 nucleotides read TGTGCCAGCAGTTTAGCGCTCGACACCTCGAACACCGGGGAGCTGTTTTTT. As protein: CASSLALDTSNTGELFF.

The rearrangement joins TRBV2 to TRBJ2-1; D might be TRBD2 (5 bases). Germline loops: CDR1 SNHLY, CDR2 FYNNEI. This CDR3 has 17 amino acids. Deletions cut 2 bases from V and 6 bases from J, with 20 bases between. The CDR3: CASSEYRVALRSNEQFF. The CDR3 DNA sequence: TGTGCCAGCAGTGAATATCGAGTAGCGCTCCGGAGCAATGAGCAGTTCTTC.

The chain employs TRBV6-2 or TRBV6-3 and TRBJ2-7; perhaps TRBD1 as D (6 bases). The CDR3 spans 21 residues. Germline values: CDR1 MNHEY, CDR2 SVGEGT. With 0 bases removed from V and 1 base from J, the gap between germline ends came to 28 bases. The CDR3 region has the DNA TGTGCCAGCAGTTACTCGAATTCCCCGGACAGCCACCCCTACTTGTCCTACGAGCAGTACTTC. The encoded protein is CASSYSNSPDSHPYLSYEQYF.

This clonotype was counted a few times. This rearrangement joins TRBV7-9 to TRBJ2-7; 9 bases align to TRBD1. Germline V gives CDR1 SEHNR, CDR2 FQNEAQ (reference sequence). Trimming cost V 1 base and J 4 bases; bases outside gene matches: 11. This CDR3 spans 17 amino acids. The CDR3 bases are TGTGCCAGCAGCTTAGATGGGACAGGGAGGGGACGGTACGAGCAGTACTTC. Translating it yields CASSLDGTGRGRYEQYF.

J is TRBJ2-2 and V is TRBV7-2, with TRBD2 identical over 16 bases. CDR3 size: 18 residues. Per germline, CDR1 SGHTA and CDR2 FQGNSA. V shed 0 bases, J shed 5 bases, and the junction held 3 bases outside the gene matches. CDR3 nucleotide sequence: TGTGCCAGCAGCTTAGCCTCGGGACTAGCGGGAGGGACCGGGGAGCTGTTTTTT. It is translated as CASSLASGLAGGTGELFF.

Points on this clonotype: No DNA is shown, since the ends of the CDR3 on it are uncertain; the CDR3 is the one TCRdb lists. J is TRBJ2-2 and V is TRBV10-3; TRBD1 is taken as the D call from the table, unchecked against the DNA. Germline CDR1 and CDR2: ENHRY and SYGVKD. The CDR3 length is 15 residues, termini included. This CDR3 is CAIQGEVRRAGELFF.

The chain carries TRBV12-3 or TRBV12-4 and TRBJ2-7; perhaps TRBD2 as D (6 bases). V was cut by 2 bases and J by 3 bases, with 11 bases left in between. The CDR3 is 14 amino acids. The CDR3 loop is CASSLRRGRYEQYF. The CDR3 DNA follows: TGTGCCAGCAGTTTAAGGAGGGGCCGCTACGAGCAGTACTTC.

The V gene is TRBV29-1, the J gene TRBJ2-2; D is undetermined. The CDR3 runs 12 residues. The V and J ends lost 7 bases and 2 bases respectively, with 8 bases between them. Looked up from germline, CDR1 is SQVTM and CDR2 is ANQGSEA. CDR3 DNA sequence: TGCAGCGCCCAGTCTAACACCGGGGAGCTGTTTTTT. This codes for CSAQSNTGELFF.

This clonotype has just a few counts. The chain combines TRBV11-3 with TRBJ2-1; possibly TRBD2 for D (6 bases). Looked up from germline, CDR1 is SGHNT and CDR2 is YENEEA. Trimming pared 4 bases from V and 5 bases from J, leaving 15 bases between. The CDR3 spans 15 residues. DNA of the CDR3: TGTGCCAGCAGCTCCCTCCCGGGAGTTGACAATGAGCAGTTCTTC. Its protein is CASSSLPGVDNEQFF. Combining the CDR3 with reference TRBV11-3 and TRBJ2-1 gives the whole variable domain EAGVVQSPRYKIIEKKQPVAFWCNPISGHNTLYWYLQNLGQGPELLIRYENEEAVDDSQLPKDRFSAERLKGVDSTLKIQPAELGDSAVYLCASSSLPGVDNEQFFGPGTRLTVL.

This clonotype showed up many times. V and J are TRBV11-2 and TRBJ2-3, with D uncertain. Per the germline V gene, CDR1 is SGHAT and CDR2 is FQNNGV. The CDR3 extends over 14 amino acids. Trimming left V 0 bases short and J 1 base short, with 5 bases between. The CDR3 protein is CASSLEPGTDTQYF. CDR3 nucleotides: TGTGCCAGCAGCTTAGAACCAGGCACAGATACGCAGTATTTT.

This clonotype was picked up a small number of times. The J gene is TRBJ1-1, the V gene TRBV6-1, with 7 bases identical to TRBD1. V trimming: 4 bases; J trimming: 4 bases; junction bases outside the gene matches: 6. The CDR3 spans 14 residues. Germline CDR1 reads MNHNS; CDR2 reads SASEGT. The DNA of the CDR3 is TGTGCCAGCAGTGCCTTCCGACAGGGCACTGAAGCTTTCTTT. As protein: CASSAFRQGTEAFF.

The rearrangement links TRBV12-3 or TRBV12-4 to TRBJ1-1, with D unresolved. This CDR3 region has 14 residues. With 2 bases removed from V and 4 bases from J, the gap between germline ends came to 11 bases. CDR3 coding DNA: TGTGCCAGCAGTTTAACCCAGCTAGGCACTGAAGCTTTCTTT. Its protein product is CASSLTQLGTEAFF.

V and J are TRBV12-3 or TRBV12-4 and TRBJ2-7; D gene uncertain. V shed 2 bases and J shed 0 bases, with 17 bases lying between them. This CDR3 has 17 residues. CDR3 protein: CASSLRTPGPHSYEQYF. The CDR3 DNA follows: TGTGCCAGCAGTTTAAGGACCCCGGGCCCACACTCCTACGAGCAGTACTTC.

This clonotype was recorded a few times. The chain couples TRBV20-1 to TRBJ2-5, with D tentatively TRBD1 (6 bases). V was cut by 5 bases and J by 5 bases, with 12 bases left in between. Germline CDR1 reads DFQATT; CDR2 reads SNEGSKA (reference sequence). The CDR3 is 12 amino acids. CDR3 residues: CSAGTGLETQYF. Here the CDR3 DNA reads TGCAGTGCTGGTACAGGGCTGGAGACCCAGTACTTC.

This clonotype was recorded a few times. The rearrangement links TRBV5-1 to TRBJ1-2, with D possibly matching TRBD1 (6 bases). The CDR3 is 14 amino acids. V lost 2 bases, J lost 3 bases, and 11 bases lay in between. Germline V lookup: CDR1 SGHRS, CDR2 YFSETQ. Here the CDR3 DNA reads TGCGCCAGCAGCTTAAAGGGGGAATACTATGGCTACACCTTC. This sequence encodes CASSLKGEYYGYTF.

V is TRBV10-3 and J is TRBJ2-3, with 7 bases matching TRBD1. Germline CDR1 ENHRY, CDR2 SYGVKD. There are 18 residues in the CDR3. V was pared by 2 bases and J by 2 bases, with 13 bases of the junction left unmatched. The chain's CDR3 is CAISELPRDSHITDTQYF. CDR3 sequence (DNA): TGTGCCATCAGTGAGCTCCCCCGGGACAGTCATATCACAGATACGCAGTATTTT.

This clonotype was found a few times. The chain has TRBV5-6 and TRBJ2-7; D gene unclear. The germline gives CDR1 SGHDT, CDR2 YYEEEE. The CDR3 covers 16 residues. Trimming stripped 4 bases from V and 3 bases from J, with 20 bases between. The CDR3 nucleotides read TGTGCCAGCAGCCTCATCGACAAGCGACGCGTCTACGAGCAGTACTTC. It is translated as CASSLIDKRRVYEQYF.

This clonotype has a handful of counts. The V and J genes are TRBV11-2 and TRBJ1-3; 8 nucleotides match TRBD1. The CDR3 extends over 16 amino acids. CDR1 is SGHAT and CDR2 is FQNNGV in the germline V gene. Trimming removed 2 bases from V and 3 bases from J; junction bases left unmatched: 6. The CDR3 nucleotides are TGTGCCAGCAGCTTAAAACGGACAGGGAATGGAAACACCATATATTTT. Translating gives CASSLKRTGNGNTIYF.

V and J are TRBV7-9 and TRBJ2-3; D unclear. The germline gives CDR1 SEHNR, CDR2 FQNEAQ (reference sequence). Trimming stripped 10 bases from V and 6 bases from J, with 11 bases between. The CDR3 length is 11 residues. CDR3 nucleotide sequence: TGTGCCACCCTTCTACGGGATACGCAGTATTTT. Translation: CATLLRDTQYF.

V gene TRBV7-7 combines with J gene TRBJ2-2; unclear D gene. The CDR3 is 15 residues long. Germline V gene data show CDR1 as SSHAT and CDR2 as FNYEAQ (reference sequence). V lost 4 bases and J lost 6, with 15 bases in between. In nucleotides, the CDR3 is TGTGCCAGCAGCTGGCGGACCGATACGCCCGGGGAGCTGTTTTTT. It specifies CASSWRTDTPGELFF.

This clonotype appeared a few times. CDR3 protein: CSAERTRSYEQYF. In nucleotides, the CDR3 is TGCAGTGCGGAGCGGACACGCTCCTACGAGCAGTACTTC. The rearrangement uses TRBV20-1 and TRBJ2-7, with D perhaps being TRBD1 or TRBD2 (5 bases each). V was cut by 6 bases and J by 0 bases, with 12 bases left in between. The CDR3 covers 13 residues. Germline CDR1 reads DFQATT; CDR2 reads SNEGSKA (reference sequence).

V and J are TRBV13 and TRBJ1-4; no clear D. Germline CDR1 is PRHDT and CDR2 is FYEKMQ (reference sequence). The V end was cut by 6 bases, the J end by 3 bases, with 5 bases between. This CDR3 spans 12 amino acids. The CDR3 nucleotides are TGTGCCAGCAGGAGGTCTAATGAAAAACTGTTTTTT. This gives the protein CASRRSNEKLFF.

The chain carries TRBV30 and TRBJ2-7; TRBD1 aligns across 10 bases. V was pared by 2 bases and J by 1 base, with 5 bases of the junction left unmatched. Germline CDR1 reads GTSNPN; CDR2 reads SVGIG (reference sequence). The length of the CDR3 is 15 residues. CDR3 coding DNA: TGTGCCTGGAGTCCAGGGACAGGGGAATCCTACGAGCAGTACTTC. This gives the protein CAWSPGTGESYEQYF.

The rearrangement links TRBV29-1 to TRBJ2-5; D is undetermined. Germline values: CDR1 SQVTM, CDR2 ANQGSEA. This CDR3 is 12 amino acids long. The V gene lost 6 bases and the J gene lost 5 bases, with 13 bases spanning the gap. The CDR3 loop is CSVNPLMETQYF. Here the CDR3 DNA reads TGCAGCGTCAACCCCCTAATGGAGACCCAGTACTTC.

This chain uses TRBV10-3 with TRBJ1-2; tentatively, D is TRBD1 (5 bases). Per germline, CDR1 ENHRY and CDR2 SYGVKD. The germline V and J ends were trimmed by 2 bases and 4 bases, with 8 bases remaining between them. The CDR3 totals 13 residues. The CDR3, as DNA: TGTGCCATCAGTGAGAGGCAGGGCTATGGCTACACCTTC. Translating gives CAISERQGYGYTF.

The gene calls are TRBV2 and TRBJ1-3; 12 nucleotides line up with TRBD1. This CDR3 region has 14 residues. Germline loops: CDR1 SNHLY, CDR2 FYNNEI. Trimming took 11 bases from V and 3 from J; bases not matched to a gene: 5. The CDR3 DNA follows: TGTGCCGGGGGACAGGGGGCAGGTGGAAACACCATATATTTT. Its translation: CAGGQGAGGNTIYF. The complete variable domain, with remaining parts taken from reference TRBV2 and TRBJ1-3, reads EPEVTQTPSHQVTQMGQEVILRCVPISNHLYFYWYRQILGQKVEFLVSFYNNEISEKSEIFDDQFSVERPDGSNFTLKIRSTKLEDSAMYFCAGGQGAGGNTIYFGEGSWLTVV.

The chain carries TRBV30 and TRBJ2-3; the match to TRBD2 covers 10 bases. The germline V gene encodes CDR1 GTSNPN and CDR2 SVGIG (reference sequence). The CDR3 totals 15 residues. J was trimmed by 2 bases and V by 8 bases; bases with no gene match: 10. The CDR3 spells CAGLLAGAPTDTQYF. The CDR3 coding sequence is TGTGCCGGACTGCTAGCGGGAGCCCCCACAGATACGCAGTATTTT.

This clonotype was detected only a few times. The V call is TRBV12-3 or TRBV12-4, the J call TRBJ1-2; 8 bases align to TRBD1. J lost 2 bases, V lost 5 bases, and 4 bases had no gene match. The CDR3 has 14 residues. DNA of the CDR3: TGTGCCAGCAGTCCCAGACAGGGGAACTATGGCTACACCTTC. Protein sequence: CASSPRQGNYGYTF.